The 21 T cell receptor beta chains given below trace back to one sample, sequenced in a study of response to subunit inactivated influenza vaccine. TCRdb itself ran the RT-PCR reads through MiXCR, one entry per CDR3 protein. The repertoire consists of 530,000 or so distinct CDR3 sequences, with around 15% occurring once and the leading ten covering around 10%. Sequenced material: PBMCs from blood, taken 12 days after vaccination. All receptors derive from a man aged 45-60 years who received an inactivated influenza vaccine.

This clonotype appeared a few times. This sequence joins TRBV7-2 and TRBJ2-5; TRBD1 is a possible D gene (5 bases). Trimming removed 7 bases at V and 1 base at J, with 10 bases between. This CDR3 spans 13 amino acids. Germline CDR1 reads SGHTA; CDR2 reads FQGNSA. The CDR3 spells CASNNRFQETQYF. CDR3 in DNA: TGTGCCAGCAACAACAGGTTCCAAGAGACCCAGTACTTC. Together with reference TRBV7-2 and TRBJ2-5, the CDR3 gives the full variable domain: GAGVSQSPSNKVTEKGKDVELRCDPISGHTALYWYRQSLGQGLEFLIYFQGNSAPDKSGLPSDRFSAERTGGSVSTLTIQRTQQEDSAVYLCASNNRFQETQYFGPGTRLLVL.

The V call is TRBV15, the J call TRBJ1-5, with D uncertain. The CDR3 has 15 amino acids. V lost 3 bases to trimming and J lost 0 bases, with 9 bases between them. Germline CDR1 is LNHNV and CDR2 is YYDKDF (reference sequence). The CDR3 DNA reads TGTGCCACCAGCAGCGGGAGATATAGCAATCAGCCCCAGCATTTT. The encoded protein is CATSSGRYSNQPQHF.

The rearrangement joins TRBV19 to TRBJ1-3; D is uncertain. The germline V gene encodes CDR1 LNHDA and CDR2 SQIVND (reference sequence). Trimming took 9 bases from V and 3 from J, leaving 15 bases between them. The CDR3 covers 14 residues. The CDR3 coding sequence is TGTGCCAGCCAACCGAGCCGGGTTGGAAACACCATATATTTT. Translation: CASQPSRVGNTIYF. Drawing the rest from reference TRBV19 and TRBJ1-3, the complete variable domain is DGGITQSPKYLFRKEGQNVTLSCEQNLNHDAMYWYRQDPGQGLRLIYYSQIVNDFQKGDIAEGYSVSREKKESFPLTVTSAQKNPTAFYLCASQPSRVGNTIYFGEGSWLTVV.

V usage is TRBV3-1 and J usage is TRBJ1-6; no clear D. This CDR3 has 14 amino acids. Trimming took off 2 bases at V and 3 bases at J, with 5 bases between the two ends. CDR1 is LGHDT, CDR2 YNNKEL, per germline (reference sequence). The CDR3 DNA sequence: TGTGCCAGCAGCCAAAAGGGCTATAATTCACCCCTCCACTTT. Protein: CASSQKGYNSPLHF.

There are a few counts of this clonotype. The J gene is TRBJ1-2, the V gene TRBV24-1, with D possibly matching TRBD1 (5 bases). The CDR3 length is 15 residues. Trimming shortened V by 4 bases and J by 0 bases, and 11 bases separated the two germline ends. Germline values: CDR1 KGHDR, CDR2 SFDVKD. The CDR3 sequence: CATSDPGRTNYGYTF. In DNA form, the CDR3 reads TGTGCCACCAGTGACCCGGGACGGACTAACTATGGCTACACCTTC.

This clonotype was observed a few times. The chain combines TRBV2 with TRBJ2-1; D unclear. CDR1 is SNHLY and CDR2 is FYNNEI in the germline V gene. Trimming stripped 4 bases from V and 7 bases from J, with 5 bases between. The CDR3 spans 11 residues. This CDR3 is CASSVLNEQFF. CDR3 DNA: TGTGCCAGCAGTGTATTAAATGAGCAGTTCTTC. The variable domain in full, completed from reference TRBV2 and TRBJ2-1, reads EPEVTQTPSHQVTQMGQEVILRCVPISNHLYFYWYRQILGQKVEFLVSFYNNEISEKSEIFDDQFSVERPDGSNFTLKIRSTKLEDSAMYFCASSVLNEQFFGPGTRLTVL.

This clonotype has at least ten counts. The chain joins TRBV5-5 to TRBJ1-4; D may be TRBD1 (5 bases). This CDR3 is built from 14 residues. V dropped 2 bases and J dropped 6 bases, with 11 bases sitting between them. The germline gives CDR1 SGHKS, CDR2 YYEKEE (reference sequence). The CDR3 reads CASSLTGTDEKLFF. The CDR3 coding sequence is TGTGCCAGCAGCTTAACCGGGACCGATGAAAAACTGTTTTTT.

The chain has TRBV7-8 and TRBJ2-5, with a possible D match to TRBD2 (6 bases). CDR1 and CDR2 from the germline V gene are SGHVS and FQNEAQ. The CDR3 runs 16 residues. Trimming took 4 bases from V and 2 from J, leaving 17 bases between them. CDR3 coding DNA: TGTGCCAGCAGCTCGAGACTAGTTCTGCAGCAAGAGACCCAGTACTTC. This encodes CASSSRLVLQQETQYF.

CDR3 protein: CASSPSLGQAYNEQFF. Here the CDR3 DNA reads TGTGCCAGCTCACCGTCTTTGGGACAGGCCTACAATGAGCAGTTCTTC. The chain uses TRBV18 and TRBJ2-1; 8 bases align to TRBD1. J was trimmed by 2 bases and V by 3 bases; bases with no gene match: 6. The CDR3 has 16 amino acids. Germline loops: CDR1 KGHSH, CDR2 LQKENI.

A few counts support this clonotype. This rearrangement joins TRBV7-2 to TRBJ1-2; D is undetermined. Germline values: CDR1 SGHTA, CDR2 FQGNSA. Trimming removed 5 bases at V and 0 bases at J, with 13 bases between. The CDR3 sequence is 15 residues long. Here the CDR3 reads CASSGRDRANYGYTF. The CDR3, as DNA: TGTGCCAGCAGCGGAAGAGACCGGGCTAACTATGGCTACACCTTC.

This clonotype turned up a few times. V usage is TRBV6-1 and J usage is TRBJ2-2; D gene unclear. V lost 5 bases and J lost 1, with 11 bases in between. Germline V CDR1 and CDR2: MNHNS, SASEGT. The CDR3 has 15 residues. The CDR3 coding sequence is TGTGCCAGCAGTCGCCTTTTGCGGAACACCGGGGAGCTGTTTTTT. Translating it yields CASSRLLRNTGELFF.

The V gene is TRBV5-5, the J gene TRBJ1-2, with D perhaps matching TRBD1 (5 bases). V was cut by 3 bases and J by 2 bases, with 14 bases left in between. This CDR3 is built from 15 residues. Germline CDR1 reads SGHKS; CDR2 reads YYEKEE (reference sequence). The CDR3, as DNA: TGTGCCAGCAGCTGGGGCCTCACGGAAAACTATGGCTACACCTTC. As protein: CASSWGLTENYGYTF.

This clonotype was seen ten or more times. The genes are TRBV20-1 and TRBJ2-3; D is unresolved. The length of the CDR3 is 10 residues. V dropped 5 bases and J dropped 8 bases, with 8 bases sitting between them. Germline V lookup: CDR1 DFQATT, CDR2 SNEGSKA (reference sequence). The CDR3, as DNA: TGCAGTGCTGCCGGGCCTACGCAGTATTTT. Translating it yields CSAAGPTQYF.

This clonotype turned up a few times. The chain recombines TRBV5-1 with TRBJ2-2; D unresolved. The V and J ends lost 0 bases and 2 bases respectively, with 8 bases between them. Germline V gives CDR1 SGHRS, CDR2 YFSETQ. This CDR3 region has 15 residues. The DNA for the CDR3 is TGCGCCAGCAGCTTGGATACCGGAAACACCGGGGAGCTGTTTTTT. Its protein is CASSLDTGNTGELFF.

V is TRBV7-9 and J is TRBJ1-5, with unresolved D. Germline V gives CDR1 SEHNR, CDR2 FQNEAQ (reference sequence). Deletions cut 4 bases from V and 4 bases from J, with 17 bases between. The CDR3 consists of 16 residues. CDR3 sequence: CASSSGETALNQPQHF. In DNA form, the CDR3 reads TGTGCCAGCAGCTCTGGAGAAACAGCGTTAAATCAGCCCCAGCATTTT.

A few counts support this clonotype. The chain's CDR3 is CSATNRDRGYEQYF. The CDR3 bases are TGCAGTGCTACGAACCGGGACAGGGGTTACGAGCAGTACTTC. The chain combines TRBV20-1 with TRBJ2-7; 10 positions match TRBD1. Germline V lookup: CDR1 DFQATT, CDR2 SNEGSKA (reference sequence). Losses at the gene ends were 4 bases for V and 4 bases for J; bases not matched to a gene: 7. The CDR3 consists of 14 residues.

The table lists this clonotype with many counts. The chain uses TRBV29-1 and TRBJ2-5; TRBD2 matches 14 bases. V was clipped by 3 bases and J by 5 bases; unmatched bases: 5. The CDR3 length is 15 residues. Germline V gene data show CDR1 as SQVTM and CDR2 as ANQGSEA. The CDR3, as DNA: TGCAGCGTTGAGCCGGGACTAGCGGGAGTTGAGACCCAGTACTTC. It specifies CSVEPGLAGVETQYF.

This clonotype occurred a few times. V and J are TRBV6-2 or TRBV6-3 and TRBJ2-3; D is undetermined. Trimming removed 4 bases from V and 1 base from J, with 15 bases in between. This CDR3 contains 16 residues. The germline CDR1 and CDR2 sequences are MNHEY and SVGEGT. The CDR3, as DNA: TGTGCCAGCAGTTCCCAGAGGCTGCGAGGCACAGATACGCAGTATTTT. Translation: CASSSQRLRGTDTQYF.

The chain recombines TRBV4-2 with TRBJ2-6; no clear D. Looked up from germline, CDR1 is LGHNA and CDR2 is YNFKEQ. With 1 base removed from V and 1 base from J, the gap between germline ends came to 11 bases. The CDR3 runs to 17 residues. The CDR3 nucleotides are TGTGCCAGCAGCCAAGGGGCTTTAGGGTCTGGGGCCAACGTCCTGACTTTC. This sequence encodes CASSQGALGSGANVLTF.

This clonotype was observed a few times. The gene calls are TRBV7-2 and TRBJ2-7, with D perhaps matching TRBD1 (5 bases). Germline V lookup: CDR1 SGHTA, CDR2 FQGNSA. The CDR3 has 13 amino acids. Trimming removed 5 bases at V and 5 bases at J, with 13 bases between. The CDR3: CASSAGYPNEQYF. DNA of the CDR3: TGTGCCAGCAGCGCAGGGTATCCGAACGAGCAGTACTTC.

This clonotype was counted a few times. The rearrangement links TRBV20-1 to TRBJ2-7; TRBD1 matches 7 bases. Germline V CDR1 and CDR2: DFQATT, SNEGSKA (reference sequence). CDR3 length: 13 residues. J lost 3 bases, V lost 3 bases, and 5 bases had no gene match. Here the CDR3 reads CSARDRWDYEQYF. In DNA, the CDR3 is TGCAGTGCTAGGGACAGGTGGGACTACGAGCAGTACTTC.